A selection of T cell receptor beta chains follows, all from one sample in a study of blood T cell repertoires in COVID-19. Method: immunoSEQ multiplex PCR; TCRdb's copy keeps in-frame clones and lacks some. The repertoire holds roughly 340,000 clones, 87% seen once, with about 6.9% in the top ten. Material: peripheral blood. These receptors all stem from a woman aged 50 to 60 with COVID-19, enrolled during active disease. CDR3s include the opening cysteine and the closing phenylalanine or tryptophan. Each record gives: CDR3 length, J gene, V gene, D gene, clone size, CDR3 protein, CDR3 DNA. A D gene is named only where the DNA matches it firmly. Part of the rows lack a size; the others show once, few, many or a class for expanded clones.

12,TRBJ2-7,TRBV29-1,TRBD1,.,CSAARDRGFQYF,TGCAGCGCGGCACGGGACAGGGGATTTCAGTACTTC
16,TRBJ1-2,TRBV7-2,TRBD1,.,CASSQRGTGGGYGYTF,TGTGCCAGCAGCCAAAGAGGGACAGGGGGCGGCTATGGCTACACCTTC
14,TRBJ2-1,TRBV7-2,TRBD1,.,CASSLQQGANEQFF,TGTGCCAGCAGCTTACAGCAGGGGGCGAATGAGCAGTTCTTC
16,TRBJ2-1,TRBV14,.,.,CASSPTPRYSYNEQFF,TGTGCCAGCAGCCCAACCCCGCGGTACTCCTACAATGAGCAGTTCTTC
17,TRBJ2-7,TRBV14,TRBD2,.,CASSQAGLAGPSYEQYF,TGTGCCAGCAGCCAAGCGGGGCTAGCGGGGCCCTCCTACGAGCAGTACTTC
15,TRBJ2-1,TRBV27,TRBD2,.,CASSLGTSGSVEQFF,TGTGCCAGCAGTTTGGGGACTAGCGGGAGCGTTGAGCAGTTCTTC
15,TRBJ2-7,TRBV5-1,.,.,CASSVTGSAGYEQYF,TGCGCCAGCAGCGTGACAGGATCGGCTGGCTACGAGCAGTACTTC
14,TRBJ2-5,TRBV20-1,TRBD2,.,CSASGRVSQETQYF,TGCAGTGCTAGTGGGAGGGTGTCGCAAGAGACCCAGTACTTC
15,TRBJ2-7,TRBV7-9,.,.,CASSLGPGSSYEQYF,TGTGCCAGCAGCTTAGGGCCGGGGAGCTCCTACGAGCAGTACTTC
15,TRBJ2-5,TRBV14,TRBD2,few,CASSQVTGTTQTQYF,TGTGCCAGCAGCCAAGTAACCGGGACTACCCAGACCCAGTACTTC
17,TRBJ1-4,TRBV7-2,.,.,CASSALGGESANEKLFF,TGTGCCAGCAGCGCCCTGGGGGGGGAATCGGCTAATGAAAAACTGTTTTTT
13,TRBJ2-1,TRBV24-1,.,.,CATSPPSGHPQFF,TGTGCCACCAGTCCCCCCAGCGGGCACCCCCAGTTCTTC
13,TRBJ1-5,TRBV3-1/TRBV3-2,.,.,CASSPGLSNPQHF,TGTGCCAGCAGCCCGGGACTGTCGAACCCCCAGCATTTT
14,TRBJ2-5,TRBV30,TRBD1,.,CAWSMGQGVETQYF,TGTGCCTGGAGTATGGGACAGGGGGTGGAGACCCAGTACTTC